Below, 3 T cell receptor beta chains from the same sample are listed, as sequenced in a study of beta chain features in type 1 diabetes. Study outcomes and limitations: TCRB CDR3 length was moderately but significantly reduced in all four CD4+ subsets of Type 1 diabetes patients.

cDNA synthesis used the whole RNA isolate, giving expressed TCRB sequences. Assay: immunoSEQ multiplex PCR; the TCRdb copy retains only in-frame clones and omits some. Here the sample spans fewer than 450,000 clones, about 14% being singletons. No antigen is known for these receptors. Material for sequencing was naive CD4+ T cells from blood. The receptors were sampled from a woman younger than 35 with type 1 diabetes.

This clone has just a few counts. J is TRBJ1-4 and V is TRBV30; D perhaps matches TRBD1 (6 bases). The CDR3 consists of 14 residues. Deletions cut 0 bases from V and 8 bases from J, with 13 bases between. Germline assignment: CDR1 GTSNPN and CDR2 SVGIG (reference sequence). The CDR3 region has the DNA TGTGCCTGGAGTGTTGGTCAGGGGTTAGAAAAACTGTTTTTT. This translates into CAWSVGQGLEKLFF.

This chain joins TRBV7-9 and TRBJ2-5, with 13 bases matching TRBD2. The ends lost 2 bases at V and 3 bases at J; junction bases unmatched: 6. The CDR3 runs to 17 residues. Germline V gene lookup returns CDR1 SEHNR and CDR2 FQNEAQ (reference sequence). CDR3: CASSLWTSGRGEETQYF. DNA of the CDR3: TGTGCCAGCAGCTTATGGACTAGCGGGAGAGGGGAAGAGACCCAGTACTTC.

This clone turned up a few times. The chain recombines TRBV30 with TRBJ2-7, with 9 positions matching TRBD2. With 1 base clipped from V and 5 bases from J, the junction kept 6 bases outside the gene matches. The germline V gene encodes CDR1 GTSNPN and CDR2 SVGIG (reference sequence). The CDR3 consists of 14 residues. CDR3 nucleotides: TGTGCCTGGAGTGCATGGACTAGCGCAAACGAGCAGTACTTC. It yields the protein CAWSAWTSANEQYF.